Shown below are 5 T cell receptor beta chains from a single sample sequenced in a study of blood T cell repertoires in COVID-19. Repertoires were generated with immunoSEQ multiplex PCR, while TCRdb's copy carries only in-frame clones and drops some. The sample records about 320,000 clones, 88% being singletons. Sequencing used peripheral blood. The origin of the receptors is a woman under 40 with COVID-19, enrolled during active disease.

CDR3 amino acids: CASLRDRGSYEQYV. The CDR3 DNA reads TGCGCCAGTCTCAGGGACAGGGGATCCTACGAGCAGTACGTC. This chain connects TRBV10-2 to TRBJ2-7; 10 nucleotides line up with TRBD1. After removal of 9 bases from V and 1 base from J, the junction contained 6 bases not matched to a gene. This CDR3 spans 14 amino acids. Germline V gives CDR1 WSHSY, CDR2 SAAADI.

This clone has more than one count but fewer than ten. The chain has TRBV10-2 and TRBJ2-1; the match to TRBD1 covers 12 bases. Germline V gene data show CDR1 as WSHSY and CDR2 as SAAADI. The trim removed 6 bases at V and 7 bases at J, leaving 7 bases unmatched. The CDR3 has 15 residues. CDR3 nucleotide sequence: TGCGCCAGCAGGAACGGGACAGGGGGCCTAAATGAGCAGTTCTTC. Its translation: CASRNGTGGLNEQFF.

This clone was seen a single time. This rearrangement joins TRBV5-4 to TRBJ2-1; D might be TRBD2 (7 bases). V was clipped by 0 bases and J by 3 bases, with 13 bases between them. Germline loops: CDR1 SGHNT, CDR2 YYREEE (reference sequence). CDR3 length: 16 amino acids. CDR3 coding DNA: TGTGCCAGCAGCTTGGGGTCGGGGGGCGGCTACAATGAGCAGTTCTTC. As protein: CASSLGSGGGYNEQFF.

Worth noting for this clone: Different DNA sequences within this sample yield the same CDR3. J is TRBJ1-1 and V is TRBV12-3 or TRBV12-4, with a tentative D call TRBD1 (5 bases). V lost 4 bases and J 4 bases, leaving 7 bases between the germline ends. The CDR3 loop spans 12 amino acids. The CDR3 here is CASSYGGTEAFF. Here the CDR3 DNA reads TGTGCCAGCAGTTACGGGGGCACTGAAGCTTTCTTT.

The chain uses TRBV30 and TRBJ1-2; perhaps TRBD1 as D (5 bases). V gave up 1 base and J gave up 4 bases, with 7 bases separating them. The CDR3 runs to 12 residues. Germline lookup yields CDR1 GTSNPN and CDR2 SVGIG (reference sequence). In DNA form, the CDR3 reads TGTGCCTGGAGTGCAGGGTCCTATGGCTACACCTTC. Protein: CAWSAGSYGYTF.